Shown below are 15 T cell receptor beta chains from a single sample sequenced in a study of blood T cell repertoires in COVID-19. Libraries were prepared by immunoSEQ multiplex PCR; TCRdb keeps only in-frame clonotypes and omits some of them. Altogether about 140,000 clones are present, over 80% being singletons, with the ten largest covering approximately 11%. Material: peripheral blood. The receptor source for this set is a woman of 80 years or more with acute or convalescent COVID-19.

The J gene is TRBJ1-2, the V gene TRBV20-1, with a possible D match to TRBD1 (6 bases). Germline assignment: CDR1 DFQATT and CDR2 SNEGSKA (reference sequence). The CDR3 covers 15 residues. Trimming took off 3 bases at V and 1 base at J, with 15 bases between the two ends. CDR3 residues: CSASSAQGFNYGYTF. For the CDR3, the DNA is TGCAGTGCTAGTTCGGCACAGGGCTTTAACTATGGCTACACCTTC.

J is TRBJ1-2 and V is TRBV12-5; D is unresolved. The CDR3 spans 12 residues. Germline V lookup: CDR1 LGHNT, CDR2 FRNRAP. The V gene lost 7 bases and the J gene lost 4 bases, with 10 bases spanning the gap. This CDR3 is CASARPGYGYTF. CDR3 nucleotides: TGTGCTAGTGCCCGACCGGGCTATGGCTACACCTTC.

The rearrangement links TRBV18 to TRBJ1-1; D possibly corresponds to TRBD1 (6 bases). With 6 bases removed from V and 5 bases from J, the gap between germline ends came to 13 bases. The germline gives CDR1 KGHSH, CDR2 LQKENI. The CDR3 runs 13 residues. CDR3 nucleotides: TGTGCCAGCTCCCCTCACAGGGAAACTGAAGCTTTCTTT. This codes for CASSPHRETEAFF.

This sequence joins TRBV7-9 and TRBJ1-5, with 8 nucleotides matching TRBD1. Germline CDR1 reads SEHNR; CDR2 reads FQNEAQ (reference sequence). V shed 5 bases and J 3 bases; nucleotides not matched to a gene: 6. The CDR3 consists of 15 residues. Here the CDR3 DNA reads TGTGCCAGCAGCAAAGGGCAGGGGGCCAATCAGCCCCAGCATTTT. The encoded protein is CASSKGQGANQPQHF.

J is TRBJ1-1 and V is TRBV3-1 (or the pseudogene TRBV3-2); D gene ambiguous. With 1 base removed from V and 8 bases from J, the gap between germline ends came to 5 bases. This CDR3 has 11 amino acids. CDR1 and CDR2 from the germline V gene are LGHDT and YNNKEL (reference sequence). The CDR3 nucleotides read TGTGCCAGCAGCCAAGGTCCGGAAGCTTTCTTT. This translates into CASSQGPEAFF.

The chain carries TRBV7-9 and TRBJ1-2; 10 bases are a match to TRBD1. The CDR3 spans 19 residues. Germline-derived CDR1 and CDR2 are SEHNR and FQNEAQ (reference sequence). Trimming at V came to 0 bases and at J to 2 bases, leaving 12 bases not matched to a gene. CDR3 DNA: TGTGCCAGCAGCTTAGCGAGCGGAGGTACGGGACAGGGGAACTATGGCTACACCTTC. Residues: CASSLASGGTGQGNYGYTF.

The chain is built from TRBV5-1 and TRBJ1-4; D unclear. Germline V gene sequence: CDR1 SGHRS, CDR2 YFSETQ. Trimming cost V 0 bases and J 8 bases, with 8 bases left between them. The CDR3 has 13 residues. CDR3 in amino acids: CASSLGVEEKLFF. Written as DNA, the CDR3 is TGCGCCAGCAGCTTGGGAGTCGAAGAAAAACTGTTTTTT.

V gene TRBV15 combines with J gene TRBJ1-4, with a tentative D call TRBD1 (5 bases). With 3 bases removed from V and 6 bases from J, the gap between germline ends came to 17 bases. Germline lookup yields CDR1 LNHNV and CDR2 YYDKDF (reference sequence). This CDR3 has 16 residues. CDR3 protein: CATSRGTGLPDEKLFF. The DNA of the CDR3 is TGTGCCACCAGCAGGGGGACGGGACTTCCAGATGAAAAACTGTTTTTT. The full variable domain, rest sourced from reference TRBV15 and TRBJ1-4, is DAMVIQNPRYQVTQFGKPVTLSCSQTLNHNVMYWYQQKSSQAPKLLFHYYDKDFNNEADTPDNFQSRRPNTSFCFLDIRSPGLGDTAMYLCATSRGTGLPDEKLFFGSGTQLSVL.

The genes are TRBV6-2 or TRBV6-3 and TRBJ2-7; 7 nucleotides line up with TRBD1. Per germline, CDR1 MNHEY and CDR2 SVGEGT. This CDR3 comprises 20 residues. Germline trimming cut 2 bases from V and 2 bases from J; bases unmatched to any gene: 21. CDR3 region: CASSYDIELLPGQPAYEQYF. CDR3 bases: TGTGCCAGCAGTTACGACATCGAACTACTCCCGGGACAGCCCGCCTACGAGCAGTACTTC.

CDR3 in DNA: TGTGCCAGCAGCTCCTCATTGGACAGGAGACTTCCACCCCTCCACTTT. This translates into CASSSSLDRRLPPLHF. The V gene is TRBV7-8, the J gene TRBJ1-6; 7 nucleotides align to TRBD1. V gave up 4 bases and J gave up 11 bases; unmatched junction bases: 14. Per the germline V gene, CDR1 is SGHVS and CDR2 is FQNEAQ. The CDR3 length is 16 residues.

The DNA of the CDR3 is TGTGCCAGTAGAGGAGGCGGGGAGCTGTTTTTT. Translation: CASRGGGELFF. This chain links TRBV19 with TRBJ2-2, with D perhaps TRBD2 (5 bases). V was cut by 6 bases and J by 7 bases, with 6 bases left in between. Germline V gene sequence: CDR1 LNHDA, CDR2 SQIVND (reference sequence). The CDR3 has 11 residues.

V is TRBV6-5 and J is TRBJ1-1, with TRBD1 matching 9 bases. This CDR3 spans 15 amino acids. Germline V gene data show CDR1 as MNHEY and CDR2 as SVGAGI. The junction had 6 bases not matched to a gene; V was cut back by 5 bases and J by 2 bases. CDR3 DNA: TGTGCCAGCAGTCAGCCGACAGGGGGAAACACTGAAGCTTTCTTT. It specifies CASSQPTGGNTEAFF.

This clone was observed a single time. The chain couples TRBV11-2 to TRBJ1-4; 10 nucleotides agree with TRBD1. V shed 5 bases, J shed 1 base, and the junction held 4 bases outside the gene matches. Germline loops: CDR1 SGHAT, CDR2 FQNNGV. The CDR3 totals 16 residues. The CDR3 spells CASSQGQGVTNEKLFF. The CDR3 coding sequence is TGTGCCAGCAGCCAAGGACAGGGGGTAACTAATGAAAAACTGTTTTTT.

The J gene is TRBJ2-7, the V gene TRBV3-1 (or the pseudogene TRBV3-2), with D unresolved. Germline lookup yields CDR1 LGHDT and CDR2 YNNKEL (reference sequence). V was shortened by 0 bases and J by 3 bases, with 6 bases between the two germline ends. The CDR3 extends over 13 amino acids. CDR3 loop: CASSQEVSYEQYF. The CDR3 region has the DNA TGTGCCAGCAGCCAAGAGGTTAGCTACGAGCAGTACTTC.

The chain combines TRBV27 with TRBJ1-4; TRBD1 aligns across 9 bases. J lost 6 bases, V lost 6 bases, and 8 bases had no gene match. The CDR3 is made up of 15 amino acids. Per germline, CDR1 MNHEY and CDR2 SMNVEV (reference sequence). CDR3 sequence reads: CASSRKGQGYEKLFF. CDR3 in DNA: TGTGCCAGCAGCCGTAAAGGACAGGGGTATGAAAAACTGTTTTTT.